The entry that follows covers one TCR beta chain sequence. Its antigen is not known. The length of the CDR3 is 16 residues. The germline CDR1 and CDR2 sequences are ENHRY and SYGVKD. This record belongs to a study of CD8 T cells in ankylosing spondylitis. Overall study findings and caveats: Characteristic of ankylosing spondylitis blood, it appeared, was a TCR beta motif comprising roughly 8 highly homologous variants.

In TCRdb, the 5' RACE reads were re-called with MiXCR into one record per CDR3 protein. The repertoire consists of around 890,000 distinct CDR3 sequences, with 12% occurring once and the leading ten covering about 0.49%. Sequenced: blood, either unsorted or a sorted T cell fraction (not recorded which). The receptor was isolated from a male donor with ankylosing spondylitis. The chain recombines TRBV10-3 with TRBJ2-7; no clear D gene. The CDR3 DNA is TGTTCGTCTGACTGCGCCACCTCCCTTAGCTCCTACGAGCAGTACTTC. Translated: CSSDCATSLSSYEQYF.